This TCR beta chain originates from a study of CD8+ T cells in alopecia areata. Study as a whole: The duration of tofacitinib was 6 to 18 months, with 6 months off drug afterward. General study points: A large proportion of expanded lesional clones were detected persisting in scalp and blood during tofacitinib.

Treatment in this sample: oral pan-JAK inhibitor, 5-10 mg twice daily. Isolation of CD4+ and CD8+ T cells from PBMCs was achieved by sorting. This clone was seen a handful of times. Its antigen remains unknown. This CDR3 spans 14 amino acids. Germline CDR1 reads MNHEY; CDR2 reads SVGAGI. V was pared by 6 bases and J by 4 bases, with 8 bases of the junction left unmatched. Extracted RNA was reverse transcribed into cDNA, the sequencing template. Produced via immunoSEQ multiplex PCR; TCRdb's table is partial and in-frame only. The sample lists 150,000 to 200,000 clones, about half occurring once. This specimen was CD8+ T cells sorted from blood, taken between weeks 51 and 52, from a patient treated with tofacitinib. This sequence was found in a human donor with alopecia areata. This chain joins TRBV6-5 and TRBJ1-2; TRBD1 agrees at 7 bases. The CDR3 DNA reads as TGTGCCAGCAGCCCCGGGACAGCCGTCTATGGCTACACCTTC. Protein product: CASSPGTAVYGYTF.